This T cell receptor beta chain was sequenced for a study of blood T cell repertoires in COVID-19. Study context: The cDNA or gDNA used as material had been derived from T cells, B-cell-depleted T cells, or PBMCs.

The CDR3 contains 13 residues. V lost 5 bases and J 5 bases, leaving 9 bases between the germline ends. This clone was counted only a few times. Other DNA sequences in the same sample also yield this CDR3. This table comes from immunoSEQ multiplex PCR, and its TCRdb copy is limited to in-frame clones, with some not included. The sample contains 250,000 or so clones, approximately 92% of which appear only once. Source material: peripheral blood. This TCR came from a woman aged 40-49 years who had recovered from COVID-19. The rearrangement uses TRBV12-3 or TRBV12-4 and TRBJ2-2; tentatively, D is TRBD2 (7 bases). DNA for the CDR3: TGTGCCAGCAGTCGGGGGGCTACCGGGGAGCTGTTTTTT. Protein: CASSRGATGELFF.